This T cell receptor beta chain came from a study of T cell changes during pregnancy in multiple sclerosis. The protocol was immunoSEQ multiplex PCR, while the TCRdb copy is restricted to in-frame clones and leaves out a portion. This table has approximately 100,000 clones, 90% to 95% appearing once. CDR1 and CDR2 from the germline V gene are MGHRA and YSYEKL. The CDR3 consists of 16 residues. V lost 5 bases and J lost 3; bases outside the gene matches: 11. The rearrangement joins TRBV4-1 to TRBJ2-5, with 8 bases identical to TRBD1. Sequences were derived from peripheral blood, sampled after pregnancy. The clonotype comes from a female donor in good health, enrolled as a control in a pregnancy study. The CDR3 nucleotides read TGCGCCAGCAGCTACGTCGGGACAGGTGGGAAAGAGACCCAGTACTTC. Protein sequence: CASSYVGTGGKETQYF.